This T cell receptor beta chain was identified during a study of blood T cell repertoires in COVID-19. The overall study: Collection of acute and convalescent COVID-19 samples took place in the United States, Italy and Spain.

This clone was observed a few times. Original analysis: Using reference gene primer amplification, nucleated cell counts were estimated. TCRdb keeps only in-frame clones here, not all; method: immunoSEQ multiplex PCR. V, J and clone size were drawn from that table, and D and trimming were deduced from the DNA. This sample has 200,000 to 250,000 clones, with about nine tenths found just once. The V end was cut by 5 bases, the J end by 4 bases, with 11 bases between. The CDR3 runs 13 residues. The germline V gene encodes CDR1 PRHDT and CDR2 FYEKMQ (reference sequence). The clonotype originates from a man aged 80 or over with acute or convalescent COVID-19. The chain links TRBV13 to TRBJ1-2; D may be TRBD1 (5 bases). The sequenced material came from peripheral blood. The CDR3 bases are TGTGCCAGCAGCCCTTCGGGGGGCTATGGCTACACCTTC. Protein product: CASSPSGGYGYTF.